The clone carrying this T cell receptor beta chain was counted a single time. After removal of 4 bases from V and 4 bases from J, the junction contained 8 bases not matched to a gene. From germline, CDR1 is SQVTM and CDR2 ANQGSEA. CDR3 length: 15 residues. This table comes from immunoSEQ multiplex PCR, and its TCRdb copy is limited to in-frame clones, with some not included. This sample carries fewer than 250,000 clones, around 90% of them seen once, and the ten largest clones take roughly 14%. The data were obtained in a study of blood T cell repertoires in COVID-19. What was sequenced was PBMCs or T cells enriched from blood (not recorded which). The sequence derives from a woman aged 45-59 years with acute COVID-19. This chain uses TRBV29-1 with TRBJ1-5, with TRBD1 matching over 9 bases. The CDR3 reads CSVVPAGQGNQPQHF. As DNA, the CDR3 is TGCAGCGTTGTGCCCGCTGGACAGGGGAATCAGCCCCAGCATTTT.